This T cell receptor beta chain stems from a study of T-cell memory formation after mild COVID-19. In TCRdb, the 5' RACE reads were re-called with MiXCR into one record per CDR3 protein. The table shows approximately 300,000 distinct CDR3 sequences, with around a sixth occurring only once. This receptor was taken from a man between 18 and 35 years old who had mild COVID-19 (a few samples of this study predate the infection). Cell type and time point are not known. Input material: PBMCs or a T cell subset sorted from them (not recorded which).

In DNA form, the CDR3 reads TGTGCCAGCAGCGACCTAAGGGGAAGAGTGAACACTGAAGCTTTCTTT. It yields the protein CASSDLRGRVNTEAFF. The rearrangement uses TRBV7-6 and TRBJ1-1; tentatively, D is TRBD1 (5 bases). The V end lost 5 bases, the J end lost 0 bases, and 16 bases lay between the germline ends. The CDR3 loop spans 16 amino acids. CDR1 is SGHVS, CDR2 FNYEAQ, per germline.